The rows below give T cell receptor beta chains drawn from one sample of a study of blood T cell repertoires in COVID-19. Libraries were prepared by immunoSEQ multiplex PCR; TCRdb keeps only in-frame clonotypes and omits some of them. Here the sample spans about 89,000 clones, 75% to 80% being singletons. The sequenced sample consisted of peripheral blood. The receptors were sampled from a man in his 70s with COVID-19, enrolled during active disease. Each CDR3 is given with its conserved first and last residue. Fields, in order: J gene, V gene, D gene, clone size, CDR3 DNA, CDR3 protein. D genes are given only for firm matches. Size is stated for part of the rows, as once, few or many counts, or as a class when the clone is expanded.

>TRBJ2-1|TRBV6-2/TRBV6-3|TRBD2|.
TGTGCCAGCAGTAGCGGGAGCCAACACAATGAGCAGTTCTTC
CASSSGSQHNEQFF
>TRBJ2-2|TRBV18|.|.
TGTGCCAGCTCACCACGGTCGACAGGGAACACCGGGGAGCTGTTTTTT
CASSPRSTGNTGELFF
>TRBJ2-5|TRBV5-6|.|.
TGTGCCAGCAGCTGGAGACCGGGAGAGACCCAGTACTTC
CASSWRPGETQYF
>TRBJ1-4|TRBV28|.|.
TGTGCCAGCAGAACAGGGTATGAAAAACTGTTTTTT
CASRTGYEKLFF
>TRBJ2-2|TRBV6-5|TRBD1|.
TGTGCCAGCAGCCAAGGGGGACAGGGAGCCGGGGAGCTGTTTTTT
CASSQGGQGAGELFF
>TRBJ1-2|TRBV5-1|.|few
TGCGCCAGCGCCCCCGGGAGTCTCTATGGCTACACCTTC
CASAPGSLYGYTF
>TRBJ1-1|TRBV12-5|.|.
TGTGCTAGTGTTCGAGATGGGAGTGGACCTGAAGCTTTCTTT
CASVRDGSGPEAFF
>TRBJ2-7|TRBV5-6|TRBD2|few
TGTGCCAGCAGCCCCCTTACCCGGCGGGGGACTAGGAATGAGCAGTACTTC
CASSPLTRRGTRNEQYF
>TRBJ2-7|TRBV29-1|TRBD2|once
TGCAGCGTTCTGGGGTTAGCGGGATGGTACGAGCAGTACTTC
CSVLGLAGWYEQYF
>TRBJ2-3|TRBV7-2|TRBD1|.
TGTGCCAGCAGCTTCCAGGGGGCGCGTATGGATACGCAGTATTTT
CASSFQGARMDTQYF
>TRBJ1-2|TRBV12-3/TRBV12-4|.|.
TGTGCCAGCAGTTTGGGCGGGAACTATGGCTACACCTTC
CASSLGGNYGYTF
>TRBJ2-1|TRBV3-1/TRBV3-2|.|.
TGTGCCAGCAGCCAAAATACTCCGGGACTTCGCAACAATGAGCAGTTCTTC
CASSQNTPGLRNNEQFF
>TRBJ2-1|TRBV19|TRBD2|.
TGTGCCAGTAGAGGACTAGTCGATGAGCAGTTCTTC
CASRGLVDEQFF
>TRBJ2-5|TRBV28|.|.
TGTGCCAGCAGCCCCCAGGGCTCGAGGACCCAGTACTTC
CASSPQGSRTQYF
>TRBJ2-1|TRBV19|TRBD2|few
TGTGCCAGTAGTATAGCCCCGGGAGGGAATGAGCAGTTCTTC
CASSIAPGGNEQFF
>TRBJ2-1|TRBV19|TRBD2|.
TGTGCCAGTAGTATAGACCTCCGACTAGCGGGAGTTACGGATGAGCAGTTCTTC
CASSIDLRLAGVTDEQFF
>TRBJ2-7|TRBV6-5|TRBD2|.
TGTGCCAGCAGGCCAGCGGGGTATGTGGAGCAGTACTTC
CASRPAGYVEQYF